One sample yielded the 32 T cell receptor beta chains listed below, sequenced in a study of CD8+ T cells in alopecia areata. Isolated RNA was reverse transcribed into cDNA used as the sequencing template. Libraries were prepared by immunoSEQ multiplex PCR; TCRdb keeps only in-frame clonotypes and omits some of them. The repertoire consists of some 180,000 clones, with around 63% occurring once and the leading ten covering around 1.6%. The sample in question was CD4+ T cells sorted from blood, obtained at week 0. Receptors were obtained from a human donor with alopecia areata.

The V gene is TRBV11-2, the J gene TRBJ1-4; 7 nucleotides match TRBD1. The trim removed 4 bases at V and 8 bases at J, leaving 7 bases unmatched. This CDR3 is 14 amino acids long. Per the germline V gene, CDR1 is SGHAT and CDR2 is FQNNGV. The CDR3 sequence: CASSSQGGGEKLFF. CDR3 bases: TGTGCCAGCAGCTCACAGGGAGGGGGCGAAAAACTGTTTTTT.

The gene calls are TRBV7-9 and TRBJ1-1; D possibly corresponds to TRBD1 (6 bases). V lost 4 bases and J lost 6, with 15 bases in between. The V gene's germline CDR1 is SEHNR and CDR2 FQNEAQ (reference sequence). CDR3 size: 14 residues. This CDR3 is CASSSNREIPEAFF. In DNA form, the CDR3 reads TGTGCCAGCAGCTCAAACAGGGAAATACCTGAAGCTTTCTTT.

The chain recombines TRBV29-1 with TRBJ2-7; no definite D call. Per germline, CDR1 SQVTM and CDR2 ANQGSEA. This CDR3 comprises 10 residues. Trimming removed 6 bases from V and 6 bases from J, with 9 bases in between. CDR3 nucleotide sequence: TGCAGCGTGGGCATAGGCGAGCAGTACTTC. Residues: CSVGIGEQYF.

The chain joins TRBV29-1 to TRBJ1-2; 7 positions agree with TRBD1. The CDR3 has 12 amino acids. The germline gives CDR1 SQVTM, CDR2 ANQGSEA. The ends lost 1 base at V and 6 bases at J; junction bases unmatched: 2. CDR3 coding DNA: TGCAGCGTTGAAGGCCAGGGGGATGGCTACACCTTC. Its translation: CSVEGQGDGYTF.

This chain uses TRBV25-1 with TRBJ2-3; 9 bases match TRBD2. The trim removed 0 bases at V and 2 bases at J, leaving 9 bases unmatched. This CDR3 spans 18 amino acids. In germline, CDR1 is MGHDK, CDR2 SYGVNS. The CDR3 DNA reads TGTGCCAGCAGTGAATACAGGGGCAGCGGGGGGATCACAGATACGCAGTATTTT. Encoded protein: CASSEYRGSGGITDTQYF.

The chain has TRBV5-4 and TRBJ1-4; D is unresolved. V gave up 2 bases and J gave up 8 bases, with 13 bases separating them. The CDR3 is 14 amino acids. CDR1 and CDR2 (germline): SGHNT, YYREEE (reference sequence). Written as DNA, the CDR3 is TGTGCCAGCAGCTTTGTAGGTAGAGACGAAAAACTGTTTTTT. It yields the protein CASSFVGRDEKLFF.

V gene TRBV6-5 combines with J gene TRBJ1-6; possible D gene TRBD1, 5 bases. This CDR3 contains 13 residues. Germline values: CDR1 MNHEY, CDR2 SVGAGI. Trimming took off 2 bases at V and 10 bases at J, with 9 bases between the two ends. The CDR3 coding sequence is TGTGCCAGCAGTTACAGGGAGGGGTCACCCCTCCACTTT. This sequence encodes CASSYREGSPLHF.

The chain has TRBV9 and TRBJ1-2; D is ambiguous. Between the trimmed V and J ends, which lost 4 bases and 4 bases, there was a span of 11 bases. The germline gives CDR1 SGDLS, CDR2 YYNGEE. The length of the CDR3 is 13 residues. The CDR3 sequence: CASSPDGIYGYTF. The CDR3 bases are TGTGCCAGCAGCCCCGACGGGATCTATGGCTACACCTTC. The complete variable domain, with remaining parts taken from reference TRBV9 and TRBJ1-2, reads DSGVTQTPKHLITATGQRVTLRCSPRSGDLSVYWYQQSLDQGLQFLIQYYNGEERAKGNILERFSAQQFPDLHSELNLSSLELGDSALYFCASSPDGIYGYTFGSGTRLTVV.

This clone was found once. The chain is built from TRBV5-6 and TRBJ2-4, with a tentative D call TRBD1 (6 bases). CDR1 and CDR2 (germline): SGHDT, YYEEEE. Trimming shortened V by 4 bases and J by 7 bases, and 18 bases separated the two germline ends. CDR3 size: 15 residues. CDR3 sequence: CASSTGSGTLNIQYF. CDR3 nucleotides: TGTGCCAGCAGCACTGGCTCCGGGACACTCAACATTCAGTACTTC.

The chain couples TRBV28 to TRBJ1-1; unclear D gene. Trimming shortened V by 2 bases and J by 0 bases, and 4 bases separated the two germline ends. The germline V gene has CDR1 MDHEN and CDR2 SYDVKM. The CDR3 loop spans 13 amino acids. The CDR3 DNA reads TGTGCCAGCAGTTTACGCCTGAACACTGAAGCTTTCTTT. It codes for CASSLRLNTEAFF.

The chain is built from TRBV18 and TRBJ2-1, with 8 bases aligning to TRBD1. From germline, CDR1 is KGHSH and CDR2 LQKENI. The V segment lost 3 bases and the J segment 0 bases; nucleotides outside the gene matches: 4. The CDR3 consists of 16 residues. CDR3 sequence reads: CASSPRTGGSYNEQFF. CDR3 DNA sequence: TGTGCCAGCTCACCCCGAACAGGGGGCTCCTACAATGAGCAGTTCTTC.

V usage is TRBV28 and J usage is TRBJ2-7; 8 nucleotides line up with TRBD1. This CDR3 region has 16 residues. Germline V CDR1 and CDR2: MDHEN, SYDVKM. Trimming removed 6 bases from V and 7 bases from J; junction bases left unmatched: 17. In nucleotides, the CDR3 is TGTGCCAGCAGCCCCCGGACAGGGTTCCAGATGGGAGAGCAGTACTTC. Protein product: CASSPRTGFQMGEQYF.

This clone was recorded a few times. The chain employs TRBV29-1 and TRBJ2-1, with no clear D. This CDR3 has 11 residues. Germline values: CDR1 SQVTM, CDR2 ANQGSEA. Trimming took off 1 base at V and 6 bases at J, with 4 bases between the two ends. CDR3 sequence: CSVEGPNEQFF. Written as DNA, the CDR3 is TGCAGCGTTGAAGGACCCAATGAGCAGTTCTTC.

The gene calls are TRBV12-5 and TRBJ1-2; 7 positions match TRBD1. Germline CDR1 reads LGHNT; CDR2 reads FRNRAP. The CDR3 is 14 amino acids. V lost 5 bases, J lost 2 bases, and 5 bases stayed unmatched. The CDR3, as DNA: TGTGCTAGTGGTATGTCGGACAGGAACTATGGCTACACCTTC. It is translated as CASGMSDRNYGYTF.

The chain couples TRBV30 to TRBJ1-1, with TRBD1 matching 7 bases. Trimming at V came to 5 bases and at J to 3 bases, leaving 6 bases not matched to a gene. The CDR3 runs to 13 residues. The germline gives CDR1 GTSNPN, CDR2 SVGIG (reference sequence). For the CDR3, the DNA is TGTGCCTGGTGGTCGGGACAGCACACTGAAGCTTTCTTT. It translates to CAWWSGQHTEAFF.

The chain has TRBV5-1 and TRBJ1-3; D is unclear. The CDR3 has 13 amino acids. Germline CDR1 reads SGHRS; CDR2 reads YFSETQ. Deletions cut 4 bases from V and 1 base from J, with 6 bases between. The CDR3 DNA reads TGCGCCAGCAGCGTGGGATCTGGAAACACCATATATTTT. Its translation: CASSVGSGNTIYF.

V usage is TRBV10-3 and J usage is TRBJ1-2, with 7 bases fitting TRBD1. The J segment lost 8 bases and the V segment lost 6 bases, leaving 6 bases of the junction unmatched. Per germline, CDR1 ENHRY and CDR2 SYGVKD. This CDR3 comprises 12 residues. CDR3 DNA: TGTGCCATCAGCCGACAGGGCTCCGGCTACACCTTC. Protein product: CAISRQGSGYTF.

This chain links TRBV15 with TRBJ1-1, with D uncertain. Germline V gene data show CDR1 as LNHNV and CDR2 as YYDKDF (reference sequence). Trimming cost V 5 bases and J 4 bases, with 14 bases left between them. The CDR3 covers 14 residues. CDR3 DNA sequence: TGTGCCACCAGCGGTGAATCGCGAGGCACTGAAGCTTTCTTT. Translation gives CATSGESRGTEAFF. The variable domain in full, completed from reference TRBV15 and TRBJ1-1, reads DAMVIQNPRYQVTQFGKPVTLSCSQTLNHNVMYWYQQKSSQAPKLLFHYYDKDFNNEADTPDNFQSRRPNTSFCFLDIRSPGLGDTAMYLCATSGESRGTEAFFGQGTRLTVV.

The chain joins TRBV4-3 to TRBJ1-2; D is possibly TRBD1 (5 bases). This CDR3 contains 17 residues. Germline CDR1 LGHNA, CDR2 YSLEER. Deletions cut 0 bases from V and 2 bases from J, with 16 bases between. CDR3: CASSQDLLGRWNYGYTF. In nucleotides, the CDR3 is TGCGCCAGCAGCCAAGATTTATTGGGGCGTTGGAACTATGGCTACACCTTC.

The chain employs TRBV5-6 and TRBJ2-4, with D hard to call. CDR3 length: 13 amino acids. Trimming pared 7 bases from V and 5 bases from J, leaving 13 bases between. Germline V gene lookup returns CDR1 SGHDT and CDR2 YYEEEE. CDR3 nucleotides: TGTGCCAGCGGTTTTCGGCACCAAAACATTCAGTACTTC. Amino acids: CASGFRHQNIQYF.

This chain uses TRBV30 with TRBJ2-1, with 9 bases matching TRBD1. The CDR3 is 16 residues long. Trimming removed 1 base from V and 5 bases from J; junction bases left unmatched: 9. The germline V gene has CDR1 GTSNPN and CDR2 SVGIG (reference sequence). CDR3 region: CAWSAPGTGHDNEQFF. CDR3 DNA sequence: TGTGCCTGGAGTGCCCCCGGGACAGGGCATGACAATGAGCAGTTCTTC. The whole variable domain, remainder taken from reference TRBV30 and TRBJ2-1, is SQTIHQWPATLVQPVGSPLSLECTVEGTSNPNLYWYRQAAGRGLQLLFYSVGIGQISSEVPQNLSASRPQDRQFILSSKKLLLSDSGFYLCAWSAPGTGHDNEQFFGPGTRLTVL.

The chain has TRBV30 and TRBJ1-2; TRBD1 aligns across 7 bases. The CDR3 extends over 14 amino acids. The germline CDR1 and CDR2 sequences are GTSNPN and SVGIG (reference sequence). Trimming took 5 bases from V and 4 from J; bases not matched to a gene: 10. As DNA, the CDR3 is TGTGCCTGGTTTATGCGACAGGGTCCCTATGGCTACACCTTC. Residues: CAWFMRQGPYGYTF.

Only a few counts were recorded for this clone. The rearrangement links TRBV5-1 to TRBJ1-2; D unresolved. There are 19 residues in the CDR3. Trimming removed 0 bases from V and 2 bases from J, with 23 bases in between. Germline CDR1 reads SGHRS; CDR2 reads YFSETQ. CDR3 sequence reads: CASSLGLPGEVQLNYGYTF. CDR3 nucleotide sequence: TGCGCCAGCAGCTTGGGCCTTCCCGGGGAAGTGCAATTGAACTATGGCTACACCTTC.

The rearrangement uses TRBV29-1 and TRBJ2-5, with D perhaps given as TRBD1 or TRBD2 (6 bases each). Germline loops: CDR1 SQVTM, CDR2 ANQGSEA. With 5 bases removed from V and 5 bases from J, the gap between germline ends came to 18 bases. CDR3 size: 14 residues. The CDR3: CSVKGGAQGETQYF. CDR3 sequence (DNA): TGCAGCGTTAAAGGAGGGGCCCAGGGGGAGACCCAGTACTTC.

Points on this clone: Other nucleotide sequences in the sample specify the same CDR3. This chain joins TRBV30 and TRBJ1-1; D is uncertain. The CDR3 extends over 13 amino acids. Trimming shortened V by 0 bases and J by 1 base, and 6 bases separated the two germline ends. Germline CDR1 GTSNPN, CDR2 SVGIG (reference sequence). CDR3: CAWSVQSNTEAFF. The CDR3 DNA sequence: TGTGCCTGGAGTGTACAGTCGAACACTGAAGCTTTCTTT.

The CDR3 sequence: CASSLVSVTGELFF. CDR3 nucleotides: TGTGCCAGCAGCTTAGTATCGGTCACCGGGGAGCTGTTTTTT. This chain uses TRBV11-2 with TRBJ2-2; no definite D call. Trimming cost V 1 base and J 4 bases, with 7 bases left between them. The CDR3 length is 14 residues. The germline CDR1 and CDR2 sequences are SGHAT and FQNNGV.

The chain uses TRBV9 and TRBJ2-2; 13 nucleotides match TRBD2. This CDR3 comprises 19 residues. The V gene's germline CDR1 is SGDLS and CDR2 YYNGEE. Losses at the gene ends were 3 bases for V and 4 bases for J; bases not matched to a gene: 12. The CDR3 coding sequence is TGTGCCAGCAGCGCTATACTAGCGGGGGGGCCTGGGGGCACCGGGGAGCTGTTTTTT. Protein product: CASSAILAGGPGGTGELFF.

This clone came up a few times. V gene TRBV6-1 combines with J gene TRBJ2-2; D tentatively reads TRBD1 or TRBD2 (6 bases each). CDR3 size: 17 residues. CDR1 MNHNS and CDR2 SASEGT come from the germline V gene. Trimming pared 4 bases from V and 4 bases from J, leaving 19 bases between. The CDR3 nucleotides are TGTGCCAGCAGTGGACCATCCCCCGGGGGCCGCACCGGGGAGCTGTTTTTT. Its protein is CASSGPSPGGRTGELFF.

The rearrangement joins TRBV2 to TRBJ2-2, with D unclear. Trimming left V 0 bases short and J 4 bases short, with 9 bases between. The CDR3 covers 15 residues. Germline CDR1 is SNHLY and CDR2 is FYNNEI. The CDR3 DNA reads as TGTGCCAGCAGTGAAGCGCCCCCTCCCACCGGGGAGCTGTTTTTT. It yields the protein CASSEAPPPTGELFF.

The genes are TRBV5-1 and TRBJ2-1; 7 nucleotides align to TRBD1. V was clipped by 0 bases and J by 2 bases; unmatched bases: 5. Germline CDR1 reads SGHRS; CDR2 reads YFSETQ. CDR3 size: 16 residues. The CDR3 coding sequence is TGCGCCAGCAGCTTGGCCTTAGGACAGGCCTACAATGAGCAGTTCTTC. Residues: CASSLALGQAYNEQFF.

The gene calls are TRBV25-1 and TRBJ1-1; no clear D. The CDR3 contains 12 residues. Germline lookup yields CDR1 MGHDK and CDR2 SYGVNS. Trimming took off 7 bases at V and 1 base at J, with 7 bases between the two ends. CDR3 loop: CASKYGNTEAFF. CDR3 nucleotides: TGTGCCAGCAAATACGGGAACACTGAAGCTTTCTTT.

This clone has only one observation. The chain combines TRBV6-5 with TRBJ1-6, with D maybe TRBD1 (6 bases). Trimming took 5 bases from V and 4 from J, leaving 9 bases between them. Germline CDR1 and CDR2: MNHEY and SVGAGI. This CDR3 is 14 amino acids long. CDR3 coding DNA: TGTGCCAGCAGTCAACAGGGATATAATTCACCCCTCCACTTT. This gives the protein CASSQQGYNSPLHF.